Listed below are T cell receptor beta chains from one sample, sequenced in a study of T cells in Graves' hyperthyroidism and ophthalmopathy. One entry per CDR3 protein results from TCRdb running MiXCR on the multiplex PCR reads. This sample yields around 300,000 distinct CDR3 sequences, of which roughly 15% are seen a single time; 7.9% belongs to the top ten. Sample: blood. The receptors derive from a woman aged 35 to 49 with Graves' hyperthyroidism. CDR3s include the opening cysteine and the closing phenylalanine or tryptophan. D genes are given only for firm matches. Expanded clones get a size class; other rows say once, few or many, or leave the size out.

j_call v_call cdr3_length clone_size d_call cdr3_nt cdr3_aa
TRBJ1-5 TRBV19 12 NA NA TGTGCCAGTACGATTAGTGGGCCGCCCCAGCATTTT CASTISGPPQHF
TRBJ1-2 TRBV29-1 13 NA TRBD1 TGCAGCGTAGACAGGGACTCTGAGTATGGCCACACCTTC CSVDRDSEYGHTF
TRBJ2-5 TRBV2 13 many NA TGTGCCAGCACCAACGGCCTCGAGGAGACCCAGTACTTC CASTNGLEETQYF
TRBJ1-1 TRBV25-1 14 many NA TGTGCCAGCAGTCCGTGGGATATGAACACTGAAGCTTTCTTT CASSPWDMNTEAFF
TRBJ2-5 TRBV6-1 15 many TRBD2 TGTGCCAGCAGCGGGACTAGCGGGCCTCAAGAGACCCAGTACTTC CASSGTSGPQETQYF
TRBJ2-3 TRBV10-3 15 few NA TGTGCCATCAGTGAGCGAACAGGTAGCACAGATACGCAGTATTTT CAISERTGSTDTQYF
TRBJ1-6 TRBV28 15 many NA TGTGCCAGCAGTTTACTGAGCTCCTATAATTCACCCCTCCACTTT CASSLLSSYNSPLHF
TRBJ1-3 TRBV6-1 14 NA NA TGTGCCAGCGGGTACGGGGACTCTGGAAACACCATATATTTT CASGYGDSGNTIYF
TRBJ2-3 TRBV24-1 17 many TRBD2 TGTGCCACCAGCGGCCCTAGCGGGAGGAGAAGCACAGATACGCAGTATTTT CATSGPSGRRSTDTQYF
TRBJ2-7 TRBV2 12 many TRBD2 TGTGCCAGCGGCGGGAGACTGGGGGAGCAGTACTTC CASGGRLGEQYF
TRBJ1-5 TRBV2 14 many NA TGTGCCAGCAGTGTTTGGGGGGATGGTCAGCCCCAGCATTTT CASSVWGDGQPQHF
TRBJ2-2 TRBV20-1 13 many TRBD1 TGCAGTGCCCGCACAGGGGTCACCGGGGAGCTGTTTTTT CSARTGVTGELFF
TRBJ2-1 TRBV27 16 many TRBD2 TGTGCCAGCAGTAACGCGGGGACTAGCGGGACCAATGAGCAGTTCTTC CASSNAGTSGTNEQFF
TRBJ2-3 TRBV7-2 16 NA TRBD2 TGTGCCAGCAGCTTGGATAGGGCGGGAGTATCGGATACGCAGTATTTT CASSLDRAGVSDTQYF
TRBJ1-3 TRBV20-1 12 few NA TGCAGTGCTAGCCCCAGAAGAAACACCATATATTTT CSASPRRNTIYF
TRBJ2-1 TRBV29-1 14 NA TRBD2 TGCAGCGTTGACGGGCTAGCGGGAGGCTATGAGCAGTTCTTC CSVDGLAGGYEQFF
TRBJ1-3 TRBV29-1 12 few NA TGCAGCGTTGGCAGCTCTGGAAACACCATATATTTT CSVGSSGNTIYF
TRBJ2-5 TRBV7-2 15 many NA TGTGCCAGCAGCCCCGGGGGCCAGACCCAAGAGACCCAGTACTTC CASSPGGQTQETQYF
TRBJ2-7 TRBV4-1 13 few NA TGCGCCAGCAGCCATAGCGGCTCCTACGAGCAGTACTTC CASSHSGSYEQYF
TRBJ2-1 TRBV6-1 15 NA TRBD2 TGTGCCAGCAGTGAAGCGAGCCTAGCGGCCGGTGAGCAGTTCTTC CASSEASLAAGEQFF
TRBJ1-3 TRBV20-1 18 many TRBD1 TGCAGTGCTAGAGATCATGGTCTTACAGGGGTCTCTGGAAACACCATATATTTT CSARDHGLTGVSGNTIYF
TRBJ2-1 TRBV28 15 many NA TGTGCCAGCAGTCTTGGCGGGGACAGTCGCAATGAGCAGTTCTTC CASSLGGDSRNEQFF
TRBJ2-3 TRBV14 13 NA NA TGTGCCAGCAGCCGGGCAAAGGGGGGTACGCAGTATTTT CASSRAKGGTQYF
TRBJ1-5 TRBV4-1 14 few NA TGTGCCAGCAGCCACGGGGGGGGTGGACAGCCCCAGCATTTT CASSHGGGGQPQHF
TRBJ2-5 TRBV5-6 15 NA TRBD2 TGTGCCAGCAGCTCATGGACTAGCGGGGTGGGGACCCAGTACTTC CASSSWTSGVGTQYF
TRBJ2-6 TRBV5-1 18 NA NA TGCGCCAGCAGCTTTCGATCTCAGGGAAACTCTGGGGCCAACGTCCTGACTTTC CASSFRSQGNSGANVLTF
TRBJ2-7 TRBV12-3/TRBV12-4 15 many NA TGTGCCAGCAGTCACCATGACGCCACCTACTACGAGCAGTACTTC CASSHHDATYYEQYF
TRBJ2-1 TRBV2 13 many TRBD1 TGTGCCAGCAGTCGGGACAGAAACAATGAGCAGTTCTTC CASSRDRNNEQFF
TRBJ2-7 TRBV3-1 15 many TRBD2 TGTGCCAGCAGCCCCCGGACTAGCGGAGCCTACGAGCAGTACTTC CASSPRTSGAYEQYF
TRBJ1-1 TRBV10-1 13 many NA TGCGCCAGCAGTGTTCAAGGGCGCACTGAAGCTTTCTTT CASSVQGRTEAFF
TRBJ2-5 TRBV7-2 12 NA NA TGTGCCAGCAGCCGAAGGGAAGAGACCCAGTACTTC CASSRREETQYF
TRBJ1-6 TRBV10-2 13 many NA TGCGCCAGCAGTGAGCGGTGGGACTCACCCCTCCACTTT CASSERWDSPLHF
TRBJ1-2 TRBV27 15 many NA TGTGCCAGCAGCCCTCTCAGGGAGATGAGGGGTGGCTACACCTTC CASSPLREMRGGYTF
TRBJ2-1 TRBV27 17 many TRBD2 TGTGCCAGCAGTTTATTGGTTGGGGCTAGCGGAGACAATGAGCAGTTCTTC CASSLLVGASGDNEQFF
TRBJ1-5 TRBV15 15 many NA TGTGCCACCAGCAGGAGTCTTGGGGTCCGTCAGCCCCAGCATTTT CATSRSLGVRQPQHF
TRBJ1-1 TRBV7-6 15 many NA TGTGCCAGCAGCTTACAAGGTTCCATGAACACTGAAGCTTTCTTT CASSLQGSMNTEAFF
TRBJ1-1 TRBV11-2 13 many NA TGTGCCAGCCGCCGGGACGGGAACACTGAAGCTTTCTTT CASRRDGNTEAFF
TRBJ2-7 TRBV12-3/TRBV12-4 15 many TRBD1 TGTGCCAGCAGTTTAAGGACAGGGGACTCCTACGAGCAGTACTTC CASSLRTGDSYEQYF
TRBJ2-3 TRBV13 15 few NA TGTGCCAGCAGCCCCCGACTAGGAATTACAGATACGCAGTATTTT CASSPRLGITDTQYF
TRBJ1-4 TRBV15 13 NA NA TGTGCCACCAGCCCTGAGATCCGGCCGAAACTGTTTTTT CATSPEIRPKLFF
TRBJ2-5 TRBV7-6 17 many TRBD2 TGTGCCAGCAGCTACTCCGGGACTAGCGGGAGGGGACAGACCCAGTACTTC CASSYSGTSGRGQTQYF
TRBJ1-5 TRBV5-6 16 few TRBD1 TGTGCCAGCAGCCCACGACAGGGGGGACTCAATCAGCCCCAGCATTTT CASSPRQGGLNQPQHF
TRBJ2-2 TRBV27 16 few NA TGTGCCAGCAGTTTATACCAGGAGCCCAGCACCGGGGAGCTGTTTTTT CASSLYQEPSTGELFF
TRBJ2-5 TRBV20-1 13 NA TRBD2 TGCAGTGCTAGATTAGCGGGAGTAGAGACCCAGTACTTC CSARLAGVETQYF
TRBJ2-2 TRBV7-8 19 NA NA TGTGCCAGCAGCTGGCCGGTCGTTAGCGGCCTAAGCAACACCGGGGAGCTGTTTTTT CASSWPVVSGLSNTGELFF
TRBJ2-7 TRBV7-9 13 many NA TGTGCCAGCAGCCGATACCTCCACTACGAGCAGTACTTC CASSRYLHYEQYF
TRBJ2-1 TRBV2 16 many NA TGTGCCAGCAGTCCCTACGGACTATCCGCGAAGCATGAGCAGTTCTTC CASSPYGLSAKHEQFF
TRBJ2-3 TRBV20-1 11 few TRBD2 TGCAGTGCTAGGACTAGCCGGGCGCAGTATTTT CSARTSRAQYF
TRBJ1-5 TRBV19 15 many NA TGTGCCAGTAGGGGCCAGGGCCAGAGCAATCAGCCCCAGCATTTT CASRGQGQSNQPQHF
TRBJ1-5 TRBV2 14 many TRBD1 TGTGCCAGCAGCATGACAGGGGGCGAGGAGCCCCAGCATTTT CASSMTGGEEPQHF
TRBJ2-1 TRBV6-5 15 many NA TGTGCCAGCAGTTACGGGGCGAGTTCCTACAATGAGCAGTTCTTC CASSYGASSYNEQFF
TRBJ2-1 TRBV11-3 15 NA TRBD2 TGTGCCAGCAGCCCCACTAGCGGGAGTAGCGATGAGCAGTTCTTC CASSPTSGSSDEQFF
TRBJ2-3 TRBV6-5 14 many NA TGTGCCAGCAGTTACCGGAGCATCACAGATACGCAGTATTTT CASSYRSITDTQYF
TRBJ2-1 TRBV7-9 14 many NA TGTGCCAGCATCAAGGACCGCGTAGACAATGAGCAGTTCTTC CASIKDRVDNEQFF
TRBJ1-5 TRBV4-2 15 many NA TGTGCCAGCAGCCAAGGGGTTAATAGCAATCAGCCCCAGCATTTT CASSQGVNSNQPQHF